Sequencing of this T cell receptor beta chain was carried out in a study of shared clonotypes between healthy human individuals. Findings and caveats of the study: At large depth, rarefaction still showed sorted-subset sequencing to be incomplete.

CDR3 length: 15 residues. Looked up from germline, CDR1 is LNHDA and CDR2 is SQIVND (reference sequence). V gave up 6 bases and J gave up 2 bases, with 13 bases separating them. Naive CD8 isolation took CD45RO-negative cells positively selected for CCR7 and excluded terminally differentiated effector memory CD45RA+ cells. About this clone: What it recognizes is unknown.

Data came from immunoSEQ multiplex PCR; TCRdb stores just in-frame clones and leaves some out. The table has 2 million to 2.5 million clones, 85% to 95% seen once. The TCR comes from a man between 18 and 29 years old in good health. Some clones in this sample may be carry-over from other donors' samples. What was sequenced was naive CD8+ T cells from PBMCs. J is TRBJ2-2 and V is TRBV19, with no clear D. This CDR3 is CASSRPGENTGELFF. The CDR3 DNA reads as TGTGCCAGTAGCCGGCCAGGAGAAAACACCGGGGAGCTGTTTTTT.